A single T cell receptor beta chain is shown here with its context. V lost 0 bases and J lost 9; bases outside the gene matches: 8. Per germline, CDR1 LGHNA and CDR2 YNFKEQ. The CDR3 is 15 residues long. This entry belongs to a study of cytomegalovirus exposure and HLA in healthy donors. It was with 60 Vbeta and 13 Jbeta primers that the PCR ran. The data were produced by immunoSEQ multiplex PCR, yet TCRdb's version contains in-frame clones alone and is incomplete. The sample gives about 150,000 clones, 65% to 90% of which show up once; 5% to 7.5% is in the top ten. This rearrangement joins TRBV4-2 to TRBJ2-1; 7 bases agree with TRBD1. This TCR came from a woman aged 45-65 years in good health and CMV-seropositive. The sequenced sample consisted of PBMCs. The CDR3 sequence is CASSQEKMTGLEQFF. The CDR3 coding sequence is TGTGCCAGCAGCCAAGAGAAAATGACAGGGCTTGAGCAGTTCTTC.